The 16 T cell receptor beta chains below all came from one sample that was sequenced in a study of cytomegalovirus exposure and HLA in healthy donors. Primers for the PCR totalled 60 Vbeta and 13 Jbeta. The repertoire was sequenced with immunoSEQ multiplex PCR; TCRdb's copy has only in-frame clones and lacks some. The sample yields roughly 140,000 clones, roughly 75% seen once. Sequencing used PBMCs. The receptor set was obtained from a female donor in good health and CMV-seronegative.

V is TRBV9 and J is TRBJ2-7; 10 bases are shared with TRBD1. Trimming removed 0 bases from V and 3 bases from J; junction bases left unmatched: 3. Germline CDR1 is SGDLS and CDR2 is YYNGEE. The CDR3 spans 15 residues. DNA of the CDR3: TGTGCCAGCAGCGTAGGGGACAGGGGCTACTACGAGCAGTACTTC. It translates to CASSVGDRGYYEQYF.

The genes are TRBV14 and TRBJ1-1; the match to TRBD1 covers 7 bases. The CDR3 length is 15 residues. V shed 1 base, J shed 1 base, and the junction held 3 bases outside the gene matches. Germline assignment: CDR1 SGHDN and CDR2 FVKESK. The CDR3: CASSQVDRPNTEAFF. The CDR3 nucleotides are TGTGCCAGCAGCCAAGTGGACAGGCCGAACACTGAAGCTTTCTTT.

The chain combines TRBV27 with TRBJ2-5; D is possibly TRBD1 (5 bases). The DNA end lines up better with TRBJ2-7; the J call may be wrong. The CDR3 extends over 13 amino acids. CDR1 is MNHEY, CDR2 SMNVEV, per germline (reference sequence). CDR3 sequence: CASWATGSYEQYF. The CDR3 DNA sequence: TGTGCCAGCTGGGCAACAGGCTCCTACGAGCAGTACTTC.

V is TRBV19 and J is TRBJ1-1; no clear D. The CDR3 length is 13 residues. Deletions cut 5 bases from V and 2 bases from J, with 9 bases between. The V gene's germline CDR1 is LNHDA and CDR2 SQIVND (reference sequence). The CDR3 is CASSSWANTEAFF. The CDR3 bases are TGTGCCAGTAGTTCCTGGGCAAACACTGAAGCTTTCTTT. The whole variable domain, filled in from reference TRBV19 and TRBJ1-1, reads DGGITQSPKYLFRKEGQNVTLSCEQNLNHDAMYWYRQDPGQGLRLIYYSQIVNDFQKGDIAEGYSVSREKKESFPLTVTSAQKNPTAFYLCASSSWANTEAFFGQGTRLTVV.

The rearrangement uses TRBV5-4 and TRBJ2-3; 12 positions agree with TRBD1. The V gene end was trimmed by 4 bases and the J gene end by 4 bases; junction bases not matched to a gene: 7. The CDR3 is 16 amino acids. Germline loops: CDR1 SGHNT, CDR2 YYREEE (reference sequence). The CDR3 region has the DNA TGTGCCAGCAGCAACCGGGACAGGGGGCGCGCAGATACGCAGTATTTT. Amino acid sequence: CASSNRDRGRADTQYF.

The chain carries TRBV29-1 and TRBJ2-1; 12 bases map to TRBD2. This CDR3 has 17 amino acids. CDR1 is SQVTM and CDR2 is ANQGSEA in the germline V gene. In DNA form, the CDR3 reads TGCAGGGTTTCCGGGACTAGCGGGTCCAGCTCCTACAATGAGCAGTTCTTC. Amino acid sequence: CRVSGTSGSSSYNEQFF.

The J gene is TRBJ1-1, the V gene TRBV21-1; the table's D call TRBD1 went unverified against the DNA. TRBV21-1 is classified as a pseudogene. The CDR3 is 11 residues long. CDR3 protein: CAGTGPREAFF. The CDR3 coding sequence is TGTGCCGGTACAGGGCCGCGTGAAGCTTTCTTT.

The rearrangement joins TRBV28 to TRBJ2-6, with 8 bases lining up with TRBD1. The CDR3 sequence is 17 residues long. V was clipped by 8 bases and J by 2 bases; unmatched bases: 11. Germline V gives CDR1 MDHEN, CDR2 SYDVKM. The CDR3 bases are TGTGCCAGCCATCGCGATACAGGGGGGCCTGGGGCCAACGTCCTGACTTTC. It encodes CASHRDTGGPGANVLTF. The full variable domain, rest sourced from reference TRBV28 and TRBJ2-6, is DVKVTQSSRYLVKRTGEKVFLECVQDMDHENMFWYRQDPGLGLRLIYFSYDVKMKEKGDIPEGYSVSREKKERFSLILESASTNQTSMYLCASHRDTGGPGANVLTFGAGSRLTVL.

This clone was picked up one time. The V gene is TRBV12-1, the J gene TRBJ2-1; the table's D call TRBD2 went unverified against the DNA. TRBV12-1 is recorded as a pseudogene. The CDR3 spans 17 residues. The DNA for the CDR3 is TGTGCCAGCAGCCCAAGGACTAGCGGGAGTATCTGGAATGAGCAGTTCTTC. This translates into CASSPRTSGSIWNEQFF.

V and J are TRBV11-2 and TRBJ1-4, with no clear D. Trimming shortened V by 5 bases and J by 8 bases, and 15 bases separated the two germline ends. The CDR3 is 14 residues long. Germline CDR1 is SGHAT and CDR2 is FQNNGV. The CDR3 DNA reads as TGTGCCAGCAGCCCAAGTAGAGTAAGAGAAAAACTGTTTTTT. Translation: CASSPSRVREKLFF. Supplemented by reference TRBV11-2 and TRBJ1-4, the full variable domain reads EAGVAQSPRYKIIEKRQSVAFWCNPISGHATLYWYQQILGQGPKLLIQFQNNGVVDDSQLPKDRFSAERLKGVDSTLKIQPAKLEDSAVYLCASSPSRVREKLFFGSGTQLSVL.

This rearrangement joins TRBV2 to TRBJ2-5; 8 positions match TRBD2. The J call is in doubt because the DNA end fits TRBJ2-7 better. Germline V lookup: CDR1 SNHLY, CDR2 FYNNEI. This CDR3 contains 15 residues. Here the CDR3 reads CASRSGSPYSYEQYF. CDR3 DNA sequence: TGTGCCAGCAGAAGCGGGAGCCCATACTCCTACGAGCAGTACTTC.

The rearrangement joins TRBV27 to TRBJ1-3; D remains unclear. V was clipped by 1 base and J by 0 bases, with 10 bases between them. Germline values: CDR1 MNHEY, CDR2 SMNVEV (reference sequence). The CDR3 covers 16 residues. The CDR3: CASSLYGSGSGNTIYF. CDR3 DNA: TGTGCCAGCAGTTTATACGGGTCGGGCTCTGGAAACACCATATATTTT.

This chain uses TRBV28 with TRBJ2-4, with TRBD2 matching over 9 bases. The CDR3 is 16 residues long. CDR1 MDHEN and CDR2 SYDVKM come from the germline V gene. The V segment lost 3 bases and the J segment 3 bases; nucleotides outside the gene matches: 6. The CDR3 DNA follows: TGTGCCAGCAGTTTCGGTGGTAGCGGGAGCAAAAACATTCAGTACTTC. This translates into CASSFGGSGSKNIQYF.

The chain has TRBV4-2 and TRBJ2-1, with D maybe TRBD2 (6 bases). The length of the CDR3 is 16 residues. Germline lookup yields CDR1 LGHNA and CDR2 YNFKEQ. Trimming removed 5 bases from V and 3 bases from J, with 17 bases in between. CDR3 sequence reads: CASSSAGGSHYNEQFF. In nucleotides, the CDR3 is TGTGCCAGCAGCTCCGCCGGGGGATCCCACTACAATGAGCAGTTCTTC.

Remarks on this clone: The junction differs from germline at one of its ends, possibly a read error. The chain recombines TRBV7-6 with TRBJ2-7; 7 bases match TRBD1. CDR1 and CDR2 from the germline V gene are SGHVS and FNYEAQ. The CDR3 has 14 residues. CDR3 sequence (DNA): TGTACCAGCAGCCCCACAGGGGATACCTACGAGCAGTACTTC. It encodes CTSSPTGDTYEQYF.

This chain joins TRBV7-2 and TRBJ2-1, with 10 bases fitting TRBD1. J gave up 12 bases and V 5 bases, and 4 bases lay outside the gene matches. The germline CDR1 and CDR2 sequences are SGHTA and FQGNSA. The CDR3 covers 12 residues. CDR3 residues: CASSPGTGVQFF. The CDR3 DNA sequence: TGTGCCAGCAGCCCGGGGACAGGGGTGCAGTTCTTC.